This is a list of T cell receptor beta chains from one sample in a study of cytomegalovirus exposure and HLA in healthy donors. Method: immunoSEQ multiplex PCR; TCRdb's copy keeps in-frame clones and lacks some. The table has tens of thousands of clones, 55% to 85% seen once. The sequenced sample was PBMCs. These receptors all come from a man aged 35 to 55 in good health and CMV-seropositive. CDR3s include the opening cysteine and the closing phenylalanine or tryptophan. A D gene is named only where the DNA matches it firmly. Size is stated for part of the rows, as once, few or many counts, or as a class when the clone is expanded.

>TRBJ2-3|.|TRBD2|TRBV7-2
CASRRTSGSTDTQYF
TGTGCCAGCAGGCGGACTAGCGGGAGCACAGATACGCAGTATTTT
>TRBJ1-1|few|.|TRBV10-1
CASRDTWNTEAFF
TGCGCCAGCAGGGACACCTGGAACACTGAAGCTTTCTTT
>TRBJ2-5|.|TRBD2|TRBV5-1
CASSPTTSGGLETQYF
TGCGCCAGCAGCCCTACGACTAGCGGGGGGCTGGAGACCCAGTACTTC
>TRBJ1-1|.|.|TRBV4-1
CASREGNTEAFF
TGCGCCAGCAGGGAGGGGAACACTGAAGCTTTCTTT
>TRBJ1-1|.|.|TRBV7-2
CASSFQMNAEAFF
TGTGCCAGCAGCTTTCAGATGAACGCTGAAGCTTTCTTT
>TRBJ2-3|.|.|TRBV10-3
CAISRAGGTDTQYF
TGTGCCATCAGTCGCGCGGGCGGCACAGATACGCAGTATTTT
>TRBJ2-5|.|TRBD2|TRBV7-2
CASSPRTSGGAGETQYF
TGTGCCAGCAGCCCCCGGACTAGCGGGGGGGCCGGGGAGACCCAGTACTTC
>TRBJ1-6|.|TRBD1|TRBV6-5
CASSRDRGNSPLHF
TGTGCCAGCAGCCGGGACAGGGGGAATTCACCCCTCCACTTT
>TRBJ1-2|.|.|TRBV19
CASSIGGSPSYGYTF
TGTGCCAGTAGTATAGGAGGGAGCCCATCCTATGGCTACACCTTC
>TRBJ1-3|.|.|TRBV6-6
CASSYSGGSSGNTIYF
TGTGCCAGCAGTTACTCGGGGGGGAGCTCTGGAAACACCATATATTTT
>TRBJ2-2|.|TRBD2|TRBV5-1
CASSPGGVGELFF
TGCGCCAGCAGCCCCGGGGGGGTCGGGGAGCTGTTTTTT
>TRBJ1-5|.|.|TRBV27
CASSTDFQPQHF
TGTGCCAGCAGTACGGACTTTCAGCCCCAGCATTTT
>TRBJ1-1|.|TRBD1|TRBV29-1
CSGGTGVGDTEAFF
TGCAGCGGAGGGACAGGGGTAGGGGACACTGAAGCTTTCTTT
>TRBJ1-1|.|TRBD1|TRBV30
CAWSVRGTGSGAFF
TGTGCCTGGAGTGTACGTGGGACAGGGAGTGGAGCTTTCTTT
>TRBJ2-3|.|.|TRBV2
CASSVETAASTDTQYF
TGTGCCAGCAGTGTAGAAACAGCGGCTAGCACAGATACGCAGTATTTT
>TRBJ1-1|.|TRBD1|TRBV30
CAWSVPGGTEAFF
TGTGCCTGGAGTGTACCAGGGGGCACTGAAGCTTTCTTT
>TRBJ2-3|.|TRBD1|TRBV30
CAWRAGTGTDTQYF
TGTGCCTGGAGAGCCGGGACAGGGACAGATACGCAGTATTTT
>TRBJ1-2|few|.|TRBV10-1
CASSELRVPSGYTF
TGCGCCAGCAGTGAGTTGAGAGTACCATCTGGCTACACCTTC
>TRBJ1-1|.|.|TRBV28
CASSEDSLNTEAFF
TGTGCCAGCAGTGAGGACAGTCTGAACACTGAAGCTTTCTTT
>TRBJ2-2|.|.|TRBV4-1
CASGGDSSNTGELFF
TGCGCTAGCGGTGGGGACTCATCAAACACCGGGGAGCTGTTTTTT
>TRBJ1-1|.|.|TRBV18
CASSPLGEHTEAFF
TGTGCCAGCTCACCATTAGGGGAACACACTGAAGCTTTCTTT
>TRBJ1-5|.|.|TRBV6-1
CASSEAGARRGHF
TGTGCCAGCAGTGAAGCGGGGGCGCGCAGGGGACATTTT
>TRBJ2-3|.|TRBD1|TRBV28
CASSKSGTESTDTQYF
TGTGCCAGCAGCAAATCCGGGACAGAGAGCACAGATACGCAGTATTTT
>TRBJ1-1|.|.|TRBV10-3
CAISESQDLNTEAFF
TGTGCCATCAGTGAGTCACAGGACCTGAACACTGAAGCTTTCTTT
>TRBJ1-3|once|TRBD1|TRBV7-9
CAENEDRVSGNTIYF
TGTGCCGAAAACGAGGACAGGGTCTCCGGAAACACCATATATTTT
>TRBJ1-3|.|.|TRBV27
CASSLSYTSGNTIYF
TGTGCCAGCAGTTTATCGTATACTTCCGGAAACACCATATATTTT
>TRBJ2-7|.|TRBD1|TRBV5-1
CASSTSGTGVYEQYF
TGCGCCAGCAGTACCTCCGGGACAGGCGTCTACGAGCAGTACTTC
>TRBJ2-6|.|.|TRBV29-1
CSVEEGAGGANVLTF
TGCAGCGTTGAGGAGGGGGCGGGAGGGGCCAACGTCCTGACTTTC
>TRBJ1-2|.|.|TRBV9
CASSVDSGANYGYTF
TGTGCCAGCAGCGTAGATTCCGGTGCTAACTATGGCTACACCTTC
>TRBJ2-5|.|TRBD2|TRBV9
CASSVSGGAQTQYF
TGTGCCAGCAGCGTTAGCGGGGGGGCGCAGACCCAGTACTTC
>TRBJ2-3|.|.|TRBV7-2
CASSLGRGTQYF
TGTGCCAGCAGCTTAGGAAGGGGGACGCAGTATTTT
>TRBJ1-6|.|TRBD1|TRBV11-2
CASSLETGLLESPLHF
TGTGCCAGCAGCTTAGAGACAGGGCTATTGGAATCACCCCTCCACTTT
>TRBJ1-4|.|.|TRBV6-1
CASSEAPGGEKLFF
TGTGCCAGCAGTGAAGCGCCAGGAGGAGAAAAACTGTTTTTT
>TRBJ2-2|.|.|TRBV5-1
CASRFDTGELFF
TGCGCCAGCCGTTTTGACACCGGGGAGCTGTTTTTT
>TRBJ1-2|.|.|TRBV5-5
CASSFYAGDNYGYTF
TGTGCCAGCAGCTTTTATGCAGGGGATAACTATGGCTACACCTTC
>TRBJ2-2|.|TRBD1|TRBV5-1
CASRIDRGGTGELFF
TGCGCCAGCAGAATTGACAGGGGGGGCACCGGGGAGCTGTTTTTT
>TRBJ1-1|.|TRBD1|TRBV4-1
CASSQVETGYQDTEAFF
TGCGCCAGCAGCCAAGTCGAGACAGGGTATCAAGACACTGAAGCTTTCTTT
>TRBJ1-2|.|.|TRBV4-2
CASSQGQGSTDGYTF
TGTGCCAGCAGCCAGGGGCAGGGTTCGACGGATGGCTACACCTTC
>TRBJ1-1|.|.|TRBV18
CASSPRGGSASGSFF
TGTGCCAGCTCACCAAGGGGGGGCTCCGCAAGTGGGTCTTTCTTT
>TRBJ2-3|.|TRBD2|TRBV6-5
CASSYGTTARTDTQYF
TGTGCCAGCAGTTACGGGACTACCGCCAGAACAGATACGCAGTATTTT
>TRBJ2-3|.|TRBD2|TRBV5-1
CASSLTSGGQFSTDTQYF
TGCGCCAGCAGCTTGACTAGCGGGGGCCAGTTTAGCACAGATACGCAGTATTTT
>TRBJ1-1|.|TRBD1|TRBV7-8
CASSLWTGVMNTEAFF
TGTGCCAGCAGCTTATGGACAGGGGTCATGAACACTGAAGCTTTCTTT
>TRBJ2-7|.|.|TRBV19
CASSPDRSYEQYF
TGTGCCAGTAGTCCAGACAGGTCCTACGAGCAGTACTTC
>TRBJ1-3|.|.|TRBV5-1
CASSFGTPGNTIYF
TGCGCCAGCAGCTTCGGGACACCCGGAAACACCATATATTTT
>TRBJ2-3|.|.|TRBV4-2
CASSQGGGGAVGDTQYF
TGTGCCAGCAGCCAAGGGGGAGGGGGGGCGGTCGGAGATACGCAGTATTTT